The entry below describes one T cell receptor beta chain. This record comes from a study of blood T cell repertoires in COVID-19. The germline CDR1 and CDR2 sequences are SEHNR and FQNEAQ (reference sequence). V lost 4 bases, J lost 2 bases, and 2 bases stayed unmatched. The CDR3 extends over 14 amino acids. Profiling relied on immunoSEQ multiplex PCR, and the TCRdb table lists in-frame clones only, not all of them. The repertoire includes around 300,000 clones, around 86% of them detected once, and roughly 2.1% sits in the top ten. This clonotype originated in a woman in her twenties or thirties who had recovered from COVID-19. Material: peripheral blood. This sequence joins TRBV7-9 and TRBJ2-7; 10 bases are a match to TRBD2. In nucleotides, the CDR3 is TGTGCCAGCAGCTCGGGACTAGCGCCCTACGAGCAGTACTTC. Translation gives CASSSGLAPYEQYF.